These T cell receptor beta chains were read from a single sample in a study of human T cells and chemical hapten exposure. TCRdb re-called the RACE reads with MiXCR, one entry per CDR3 protein. The sample consists of some 99,000 distinct CDR3 sequences, 9% to 9.5% of them appearing once. This specimen consisted of whole blood, obtained in connection with sensitization to the hapten diphenylcyclopropenone (DPC). These receptors came from a woman aged 40-49 years with alopecia areata. Some clones in this sample may be carry-over from other donors' samples. The CDR3 runs from the conserved cysteine through the conserved F or W. The D gene is left open where the match is weak. Where a row states a size, it is once, few, many or the class of an expanded clone; other rows omit it.

d_call: TRBD1
clone_size: few
v_call: TRBV30
j_call: TRBJ1-1
cdr3_aa: CAWSGRGPKEAFF
cdr3_nt: TGTGCCTGGAGTGGGAGGGGGCCCAAGGAAGCTTTCTTT

d_call: NA
clone_size: few
v_call: TRBV4-2
j_call: TRBJ1-2
cdr3_aa: CASSQRGAEQGYGYTF
cdr3_nt: TGTGCCAGCAGCCAGAGGGGGGCGGAACAGGGCTATGGCTACACCTTC

d_call: TRBD2
clone_size: many
v_call: TRBV5-1
j_call: TRBJ2-3
cdr3_aa: CASSLAGGYTDTQYF
cdr3_nt: TGCGCCAGCAGCTTAGCGGGGGGCTACACAGATACGCAGTATTTT

d_call: TRBD2
clone_size: many
v_call: TRBV6-2/TRBV6-3
j_call: TRBJ2-5
cdr3_aa: CASSSPGTSEETQYF
cdr3_nt: TGTGCCAGCAGTTCCCCAGGGACTAGTGAAGAGACCCAGTACTTC

d_call: NA
clone_size: NA
v_call: TRBV7-6
j_call: TRBJ2-3
cdr3_aa: CASSSWDTQYF
cdr3_nt: TGTGCCAGCAGCTCATGGGATACGCAGTATTTT

d_call: NA
clone_size: many
v_call: TRBV4-3
j_call: TRBJ1-2
cdr3_aa: CASSQTSQSSYGYTF
cdr3_nt: TGCGCCAGCAGCCAAACCTCTCAATCCTCCTATGGCTACACCTTC

d_call: NA
clone_size: NA
v_call: TRBV11-2
j_call: TRBJ2-2
cdr3_aa: CASSSKQGYTGELFF
cdr3_nt: TGTGCCAGCAGCTCAAAACAAGGATACACCGGGGAGCTGTTTTTT

d_call: TRBD1
clone_size: NA
v_call: TRBV4-2
j_call: TRBJ2-3
cdr3_aa: CASSRDRGQGDTQYF
cdr3_nt: TGTGCCAGCAGCCGGGACAGGGGGCAAGGAGATACGCAGTATTTT

d_call: NA
clone_size: few
v_call: TRBV6-5
j_call: TRBJ1-3
cdr3_aa: CASSSSWTSGNTIYF
cdr3_nt: TGTGCCAGCAGTTCATCGTGGACTTCTGGAAACACCATATATTTT

d_call: NA
clone_size: many
v_call: TRBV12-3/TRBV12-4
j_call: TRBJ1-1
cdr3_aa: CASSLGGTAFF
cdr3_nt: TGTGCCAGCAGTTTAGGGGGCACAGCTTTCTTT

d_call: TRBD1
clone_size: few
v_call: TRBV6-2/TRBV6-3
j_call: TRBJ1-6
cdr3_aa: CASSRSTGVNSPLHF
cdr3_nt: TGTGCCAGCAGCCGCTCGACAGGGGTAAATTCACCCCTCCACTTT

d_call: NA
clone_size: few
v_call: TRBV5-1
j_call: TRBJ2-5
cdr3_aa: CASSLSAGQETQYF
cdr3_nt: TGCGCCAGCAGCTTGTCAGCAGGTCAAGAGACCCAGTACTTC

d_call: NA
clone_size: many
v_call: TRBV12-3/TRBV12-4
j_call: TRBJ1-5
cdr3_aa: CASSLGDGNQPQHF
cdr3_nt: TGTGCCAGCAGTCTGGGGGACGGCAATCAGCCCCAGCATTTT

d_call: NA
clone_size: NA
v_call: TRBV2
j_call: TRBJ2-5
cdr3_aa: CASSGRKRNQYF
cdr3_nt: TGTGCCAGCAGCGGAAGGAAGAGGAACCAGTACTTC

d_call: NA
clone_size: NA
v_call: TRBV12-3/TRBV12-4
j_call: TRBJ2-7
cdr3_aa: CASSLRGGLAYEQYF
cdr3_nt: TGTGCCAGCAGTTTACGCGGGGGCCTTGCCTACGAGCAGTACTTC

d_call: NA
clone_size: few
v_call: TRBV12-3/TRBV12-4
j_call: TRBJ2-2
cdr3_aa: CASQNRGRPNTGELFF
cdr3_nt: TGTGCCAGCCAAAACCGAGGCAGGCCCAACACCGGGGAGCTGTTTTTT

d_call: NA
clone_size: few
v_call: TRBV6-5
j_call: TRBJ2-2
cdr3_aa: CASRPYTGELFF
cdr3_nt: TGTGCCAGCAGACCATACACCGGGGAGCTGTTTTTT

d_call: TRBD1
clone_size: NA
v_call: TRBV28
j_call: TRBJ1-5
cdr3_aa: CASSPPDRAGPQHF
cdr3_nt: TGTGCCAGCAGTCCCCCGGACAGGGCAGGACCCCAGCATTTT

d_call: NA
clone_size: few
v_call: TRBV9
j_call: TRBJ1-5
cdr3_aa: CASSSLGDSNQPQHF
cdr3_nt: TGTGCCAGCAGCTCTTTGGGGGATTCCAATCAGCCCCAGCATTTT

d_call: TRBD2
clone_size: NA
v_call: TRBV5-1
j_call: TRBJ2-3
cdr3_aa: CASSWNLAGGSDTQYF
cdr3_nt: TGCGCCAGCAGCTGGAATCTAGCGGGGGGTTCAGATACGCAGTATTTT

d_call: NA
clone_size: few
v_call: TRBV20-1
j_call: TRBJ1-2
cdr3_aa: CSARDGGGINYGYTF
cdr3_nt: TGCAGTGCTAGGGACGGCGGAGGGATTAACTATGGCTACACCTTC

d_call: TRBD1
clone_size: few
v_call: TRBV2
j_call: TRBJ2-1
cdr3_aa: CASSVRPYGQVLYNEQFF
cdr3_nt: TGTGCCAGCAGTGTCCGGCCCTATGGACAGGTTCTTTACAATGAGCAGTTCTTC

d_call: NA
clone_size: many
v_call: TRBV18
j_call: TRBJ1-1
cdr3_aa: CASSPMVQNTEAFF
cdr3_nt: TGTGCCAGCTCACCAATGGTACAGAACACTGAAGCTTTCTTT

d_call: TRBD2
clone_size: few
v_call: TRBV19
j_call: TRBJ2-1
cdr3_aa: CASSSALSGGKRNEQFF
cdr3_nt: TGTGCCAGTAGTAGCGCCCTTAGCGGGGGTAAACGGAATGAGCAGTTCTTC

d_call: NA
clone_size: NA
v_call: TRBV19
j_call: TRBJ2-7
cdr3_aa: CASSLRGTYEQYF
cdr3_nt: TGTGCCAGTAGCCTCCGGGGGACCTACGAGCAGTACTTC

d_call: NA
clone_size: few
v_call: TRBV19
j_call: TRBJ1-5
cdr3_aa: CASSIGQVHSNQPQHF
cdr3_nt: TGTGCCAGTAGCATCGGGCAAGTCCATAGCAATCAGCCCCAGCATTTT

d_call: NA
clone_size: many
v_call: TRBV9
j_call: TRBJ2-1
cdr3_aa: CASSPPMVSEQFF
cdr3_nt: TGTGCCAGCAGCCCCCCAATGGTGAGTGAGCAGTTCTTC

d_call: TRBD1
clone_size: few
v_call: TRBV6-2/TRBV6-3
j_call: TRBJ2-1
cdr3_aa: CASRTDRNNEQFF
cdr3_nt: TGTGCCAGCAGGACGGACAGGAACAATGAGCAGTTCTTC

d_call: NA
clone_size: many
v_call: TRBV20-1
j_call: TRBJ1-3
cdr3_aa: CSARATGNTIYF
cdr3_nt: TGCAGTGCTAGGGCTACAGGGAACACCATATATTTT

d_call: NA
clone_size: many
v_call: TRBV3-1
j_call: TRBJ2-7
cdr3_aa: CASSQGKGQPTSYEQYF
cdr3_nt: TGTGCCAGCAGCCAAGGTAAGGGGCAGCCCACCTCCTACGAGCAGTACTTC

d_call: NA
clone_size: NA
v_call: TRBV7-9
j_call: TRBJ2-2
cdr3_aa: CASTKRMNTGELFF
cdr3_nt: TGTGCCAGCACCAAACGGATGAACACCGGGGAGCTGTTTTTT

d_call: NA
clone_size: NA
v_call: TRBV7-8
j_call: TRBJ2-2
cdr3_aa: CASTSTNTGELFF
cdr3_nt: TGTGCCAGCACGAGTACGAACACCGGGGAGCTGTTTTTT

d_call: NA
clone_size: few
v_call: TRBV12-3/TRBV12-4
j_call: TRBJ2-1
cdr3_aa: CASSLPYNEQFF
cdr3_nt: TGTGCCAGCAGTTTGCCCTACAATGAGCAGTTCTTC

d_call: NA
clone_size: few
v_call: TRBV11-3
j_call: TRBJ2-7
cdr3_aa: CASSLDRARDYEQYF
cdr3_nt: TGTGCCAGCAGCTTAGATCGCGCCAGGGACTACGAGCAGTACTTC

d_call: NA
clone_size: many
v_call: TRBV7-3
j_call: TRBJ2-3
cdr3_aa: CASSLSDRSTDTQYF
cdr3_nt: TGTGCCAGCAGCTTAAGTGACAGGTCCACAGATACGCAGTATTTT

d_call: TRBD1
clone_size: many
v_call: TRBV14
j_call: TRBJ2-6
cdr3_aa: CASSLRPGQGSGANVLTF
cdr3_nt: TGTGCCAGCAGCCTCAGACCGGGACAGGGGTCTGGGGCCAACGTCCTGACTTTC

d_call: NA
clone_size: NA
v_call: TRBV6-4
j_call: TRBJ2-1
cdr3_aa: CASSDEQGGEQFF
cdr3_nt: TGTGCCAGCAGTGACGAACAGGGTGGTGAGCAGTTCTTC

d_call: TRBD1
clone_size: NA
v_call: TRBV7-9
j_call: TRBJ2-7
cdr3_aa: CASSWRTGTGSYEQYF
cdr3_nt: TGTGCCAGCAGCTGGCGAACCGGGACAGGGTCCTACGAGCAGTACTTC

d_call: NA
clone_size: few
v_call: TRBV5-1
j_call: TRBJ1-5
cdr3_aa: CASRGDPNQPQHF
cdr3_nt: TGCGCCAGCAGAGGAGACCCCAATCAGCCCCAGCATTTT

d_call: NA
clone_size: NA
v_call: TRBV10-3
j_call: TRBJ2-3
cdr3_aa: CAISEFDSTDTQYF
cdr3_nt: TGTGCCATCAGTGAATTCGACAGCACAGATACGCAGTATTTT

d_call: NA
clone_size: few
v_call: TRBV4-1
j_call: TRBJ2-3
cdr3_aa: CASSHTRGASTDTQYF
cdr3_nt: TGCGCCAGCAGCCATACGAGGGGCGCTAGCACAGATACGCAGTATTTT

d_call: NA
clone_size: once
v_call: TRBV7-2
j_call: TRBJ2-4
cdr3_aa: CASSPSGNIQYF
cdr3_nt: TGTGCCAGCAGCCCGTCGGGGAACATTCAGTACTTC

d_call: TRBD2
clone_size: few
v_call: TRBV20-1
j_call: TRBJ2-2
cdr3_aa: CSAILAGGSGELFF
cdr3_nt: TGCAGTGCTATCTTAGCGGGGGGCTCCGGGGAGCTGTTTTTT

d_call: NA
clone_size: many
v_call: TRBV9
j_call: TRBJ1-6
cdr3_aa: CASSIGTGSWEPLHF
cdr3_nt: TGTGCCAGCAGCATCGGAACTGGTAGTTGGGAACCCCTCCACTTT

d_call: TRBD2
clone_size: many
v_call: TRBV30
j_call: TRBJ2-3
cdr3_aa: CAARLAGGHTQYF
cdr3_nt: TGTGCCGCGAGACTAGCGGGGGGGCATACGCAGTATTTT

d_call: NA
clone_size: NA
v_call: TRBV4-1
j_call: TRBJ2-3
cdr3_aa: CASSLLEADTQYF
cdr3_nt: TGCGCCAGCAGCCTCCTCGAGGCAGATACGCAGTATTTT

d_call: NA
clone_size: many
v_call: TRBV5-6
j_call: TRBJ2-3
cdr3_aa: CASTLQGSTDTQYF
cdr3_nt: TGTGCCAGCACCTTACAGGGTTCGACAGATACGCAGTATTTT

d_call: NA
clone_size: many
v_call: TRBV6-1
j_call: TRBJ2-3
cdr3_aa: CASSGVRDTQYF
cdr3_nt: TGTGCCAGCAGTGGGGTACGAGATACGCAGTATTTT

d_call: TRBD2
clone_size: few
v_call: TRBV14
j_call: TRBJ2-4
cdr3_aa: CASSPPLLAGGKNIQYF
cdr3_nt: TGTGCCAGCAGCCCCCCCCTACTAGCGGGGGGGAAAAACATTCAGTACTTC

d_call: NA
clone_size: many
v_call: TRBV28
j_call: TRBJ1-1
cdr3_aa: CASSLIGLRGVTEAFF
cdr3_nt: TGTGCCAGCAGTTTAATAGGATTGCGGGGGGTGACTGAAGCTTTCTTT

d_call: TRBD2
clone_size: many
v_call: TRBV4-1
j_call: TRBJ2-3
cdr3_aa: CASSQGLAMTDTQYF
cdr3_nt: TGCGCCAGCAGCCAGGGACTAGCGATGACAGATACGCAGTATTTT

d_call: TRBD1
clone_size: NA
v_call: TRBV6-1
j_call: TRBJ1-2
cdr3_aa: CASSIPGQGDYGYTF
cdr3_nt: TGTGCCAGCAGTATTCCGGGACAGGGGGACTATGGCTACACCTTC

d_call: TRBD1
clone_size: many
v_call: TRBV10-3
j_call: TRBJ2-7
cdr3_aa: CAISRQGIDEQYF
cdr3_nt: TGTGCCATCAGCCGACAGGGAATCGACGAGCAGTACTTC

d_call: NA
clone_size: many
v_call: TRBV10-3
j_call: TRBJ1-1
cdr3_aa: CAISENRESTEAFF
cdr3_nt: TGTGCCATCAGTGAGAACAGGGAGAGCACTGAAGCTTTCTTT

d_call: TRBD2
clone_size: few
v_call: TRBV11-2
j_call: TRBJ2-1
cdr3_aa: CASSRLAGGQGNEQFF
cdr3_nt: TGTGCCAGCAGCCGACTAGCGGGGGGGCAGGGGAATGAGCAGTTCTTC

d_call: TRBD2
clone_size: many
v_call: TRBV6-1
j_call: TRBJ2-1
cdr3_aa: CASKRSGDSYNEQFF
cdr3_nt: TGTGCCAGCAAACGTAGCGGGGACTCCTACAATGAGCAGTTCTTC

d_call: NA
clone_size: many
v_call: TRBV6-2/TRBV6-3
j_call: TRBJ2-1
cdr3_aa: CASSFLGGPEQFF
cdr3_nt: TGTGCCAGCAGTTTCCTAGGGGGTCCTGAGCAGTTCTTC

d_call: NA
clone_size: few
v_call: TRBV2
j_call: TRBJ2-1
cdr3_aa: CASSISGSGNEQFF
cdr3_nt: TGTGCCAGCAGTATCAGCGGTTCCGGGAATGAGCAGTTCTTC

d_call: TRBD1
clone_size: many
v_call: TRBV11-3
j_call: TRBJ1-2
cdr3_aa: CASSLRLTGGEYGYTF
cdr3_nt: TGTGCCAGCAGCTTAAGGTTAACAGGGGGTGAATATGGCTACACCTTC

d_call: TRBD1
clone_size: many
v_call: TRBV6-2/TRBV6-3
j_call: TRBJ2-7
cdr3_aa: CASTTAGTGAVEQYF
cdr3_nt: TGTGCCAGCACCACCGCCGGGACAGGGGCCGTCGAGCAGTACTTC